This is a list of T cell receptor beta chains from one sample in a study of blood T cell repertoires in COVID-19. The protocol was immunoSEQ multiplex PCR, while the TCRdb copy is restricted to in-frame clones and leaves out a portion. The sample holds 60,000 or so clones; roughly 86% are singletons and the top ten take less than 8%. What was sequenced was peripheral blood. The receptors were gathered from a man between 60 and 70 years old with acute or convalescent COVID-19. Each CDR3 is given with its conserved first and last residue. Fields, in order: V gene, D gene, clone size, J gene, CDR3 DNA, CDR3 protein. A D gene is named only where the DNA matches it firmly. Expanded clones get a size class; other rows say once, few or many, or leave the size out.

TRBV9,TRBD1,.,TRBJ1-1,TGTGCCAGCAGCGTGGACAGGGGTTTGAACACTGAAGCTTTCTTT,CASSVDRGLNTEAFF
TRBV4-3,.,once,TRBJ1-6,TGCGCCAGCAGCCAAGAGCCAGGGATCGGAACCCTCCACTTT,CASSQEPGIGTLHF
TRBV28,TRBD1,.,TRBJ1-2,TGTGCCACCGTGACAGGGCCAAATATCTATGGCTACACCTTC,CATVTGPNIYGYTF
TRBV11-2,.,.,TRBJ2-3,TGTGCCAGCAGCTTAGGGACTACGATTACAGATACGCAGTATTTT,CASSLGTTITDTQYF
TRBV12-3/TRBV12-4,.,.,TRBJ1-3,TGTGCCAGCAGTCCAGGAAACACCATATATTTT,CASSPGNTIYF
TRBV2,TRBD1,.,TRBJ1-2,TGTGCCAGCAGTGAATTGTCGACAGGGGGTTTCGGCTACACCTTC,CASSELSTGGFGYTF
TRBV9,TRBD1,.,TRBJ2-7,TGTGCCAGCAGCCCGGGACAGGGAACTTCCGAGCAGTACTTC,CASSPGQGTSEQYF
TRBV11-2,.,.,TRBJ2-2,TGTGCCAGCAGTGGACAGAGGAACACCGGGGAGCTGTTTTTT,CASSGQRNTGELFF
TRBV10-2,TRBD1,.,TRBJ1-1,TGCGCCAGCAGGTCCGGGACAGGGGATACTGAAGCTTTCTTT,CASRSGTGDTEAFF
TRBV4-3,TRBD1,.,TRBJ1-1,TGCGCCAGCAGCCAAGATACAGGGGGCTGGACTGAAGCTTTCTTT,CASSQDTGGWTEAFF
TRBV19,.,.,TRBJ1-2,TGTGCCAGTAGTATTGCCCCGACCCCGACAGACTCAAGGAGTGACTACACCTTC,CASSIAPTPTDSRSDYTF
TRBV29-1,.,once,TRBJ2-3,TGCAGCGTTGTGGCGGACCAGGGTGTCGGCACAGATACGCAGTATTTT,CSVVADQGVGTDTQYF
TRBV4-2,TRBD2,.,TRBJ2-3,TGTGCCAGCAGCCAAGAAGGGACTAGCGGGGGGGCAAACACAGATACGCAGTATTTT,CASSQEGTSGGANTDTQYF
TRBV6-2/TRBV6-3,.,.,TRBJ2-7,TGTGCCAGCAGTTACACAGGCCACGAGCAGTACTTC,CASSYTGHEQYF
TRBV24-1,.,.,TRBJ2-5,TGTGCCACCAGTGATTTCGGCCCGGACTTCCAAGAGACCCAGTACTTC,CATSDFGPDFQETQYF
TRBV3-1/TRBV3-2,.,.,TRBJ1-4,TGTGCCAGCAGCCAAGGAATCAGGGGAGCTAATGAAAAACTGTTTTTT,CASSQGIRGANEKLFF
TRBV19,TRBD1,.,TRBJ1-1,TGTGCCAGTAGTATTCTTGACAGGGGGTCACGAACTGAAGCTTTCTTT,CASSILDRGSRTEAFF
TRBV5-1,TRBD1,few,TRBJ1-1,TGCGCCAGCAGCTACCGGGACAGGGTTTACACTGAAGCTTTCTTT,CASSYRDRVYTEAFF
TRBV28,TRBD1,.,TRBJ1-5,TGTGCCAGCAGTTTATACAGGGGGCTCGTCAATCAGCCCCAGCATTTT,CASSLYRGLVNQPQHF
TRBV12-3/TRBV12-4,.,.,TRBJ2-5,TGTGCCAGCAGTCCTCCTCCGGGGGAGACCCAGTACTTC,CASSPPPGETQYF
TRBV7-6,TRBD1,.,TRBJ2-1,TGTGCCAGCAGCTTAGCCGCCGGGACAGGGTATGAGCAGTTCTTC,CASSLAAGTGYEQFF
TRBV15,TRBD1,once,TRBJ1-2,TGTGCCACCAGCACGGACAGGGGGAGATATGGCTACACCTTC,CATSTDRGRYGYTF